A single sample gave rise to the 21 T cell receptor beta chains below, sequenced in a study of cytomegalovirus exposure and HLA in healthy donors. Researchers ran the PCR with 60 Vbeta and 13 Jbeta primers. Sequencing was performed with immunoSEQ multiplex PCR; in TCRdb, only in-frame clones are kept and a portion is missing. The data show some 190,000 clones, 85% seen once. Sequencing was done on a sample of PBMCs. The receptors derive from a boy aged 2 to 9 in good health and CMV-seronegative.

CDR3 DNA: TGTGCCACCGGTCCACCGAACACCGGGGAGCTGTTTTTT. Encoded protein: CATGPPNTGELFF. The chain links TRBV27 to TRBJ2-2; D is unresolved. Trimming cost V 10 bases and J 0 bases, with 9 bases left between them. CDR1 MNHEY and CDR2 SMNVEV come from the germline V gene (reference sequence). CDR3 length: 13 amino acids.

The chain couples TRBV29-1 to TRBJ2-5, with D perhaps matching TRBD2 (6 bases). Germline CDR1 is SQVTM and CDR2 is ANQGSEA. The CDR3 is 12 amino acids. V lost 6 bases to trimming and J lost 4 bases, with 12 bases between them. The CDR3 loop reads CSVGGGGETQYF. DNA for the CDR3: TGCAGCGTGGGGGGTGGAGGAGAGACCCAGTACTTC.

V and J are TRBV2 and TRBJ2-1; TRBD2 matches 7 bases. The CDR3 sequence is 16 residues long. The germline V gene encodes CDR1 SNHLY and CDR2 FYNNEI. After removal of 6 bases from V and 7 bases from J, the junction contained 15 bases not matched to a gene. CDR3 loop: CASSRTSRAVSNEQFF. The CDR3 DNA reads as TGTGCCAGCAGCCGGACTAGTCGGGCCGTTAGTAATGAGCAGTTCTTC. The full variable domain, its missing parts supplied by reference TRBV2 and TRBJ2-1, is EPEVTQTPSHQVTQMGQEVILRCVPISNHLYFYWYRQILGQKVEFLVSFYNNEISEKSEIFDDQFSVERPDGSNFTLKIRSTKLEDSAMYFCASSRTSRAVSNEQFFGPGTRLTVL.

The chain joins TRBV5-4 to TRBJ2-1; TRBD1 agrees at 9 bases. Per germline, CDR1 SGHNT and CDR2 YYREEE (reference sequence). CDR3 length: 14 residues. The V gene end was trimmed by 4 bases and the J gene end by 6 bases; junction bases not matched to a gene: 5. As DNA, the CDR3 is TGTGCCAGCAGCCCCGGGACAGGGTTCAATGAGCAGTTCTTC. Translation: CASSPGTGFNEQFF.

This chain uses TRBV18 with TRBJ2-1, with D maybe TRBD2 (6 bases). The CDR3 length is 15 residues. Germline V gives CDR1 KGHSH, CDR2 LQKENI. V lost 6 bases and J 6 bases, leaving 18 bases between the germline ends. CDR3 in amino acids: CASSDQAGYPNEQFF. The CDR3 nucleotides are TGTGCCAGCTCGGACCAGGCGGGATACCCCAATGAGCAGTTCTTC.

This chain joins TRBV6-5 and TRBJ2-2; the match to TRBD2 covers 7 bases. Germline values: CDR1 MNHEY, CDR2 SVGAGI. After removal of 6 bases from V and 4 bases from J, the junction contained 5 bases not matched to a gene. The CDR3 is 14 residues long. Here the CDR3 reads CASRGGGSTGELFF. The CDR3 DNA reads TGTGCCAGCAGGGGGGGAGGGAGCACCGGGGAGCTGTTTTTT.

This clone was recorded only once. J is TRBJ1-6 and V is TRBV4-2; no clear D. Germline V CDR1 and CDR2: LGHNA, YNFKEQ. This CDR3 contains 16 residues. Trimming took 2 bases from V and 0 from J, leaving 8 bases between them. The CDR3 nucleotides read TGTGCCAGCAGCCAACGCGGGAGCTCCTATAATTCACCCCTCCACTTT. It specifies CASSQRGSSYNSPLHF.

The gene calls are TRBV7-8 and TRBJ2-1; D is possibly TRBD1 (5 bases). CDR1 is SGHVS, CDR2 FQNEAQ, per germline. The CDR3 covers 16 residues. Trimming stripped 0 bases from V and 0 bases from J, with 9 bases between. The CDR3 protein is CASSLADSSSYNEQFF. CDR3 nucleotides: TGTGCCAGCAGCTTAGCCGACAGCAGCTCCTACAATGAGCAGTTCTTC.

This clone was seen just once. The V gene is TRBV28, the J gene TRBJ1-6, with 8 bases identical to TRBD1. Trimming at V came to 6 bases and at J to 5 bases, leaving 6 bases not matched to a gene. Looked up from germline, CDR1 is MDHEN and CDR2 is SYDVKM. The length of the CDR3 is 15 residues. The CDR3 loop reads CASRLLTGDNSPLHF. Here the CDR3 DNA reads TGTGCCAGCAGGCTACTGACAGGGGATAATTCACCCCTCCACTTT.

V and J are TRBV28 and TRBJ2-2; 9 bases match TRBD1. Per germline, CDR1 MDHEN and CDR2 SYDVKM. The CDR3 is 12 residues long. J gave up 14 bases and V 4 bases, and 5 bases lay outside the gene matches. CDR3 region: CASSWGQGRLFF. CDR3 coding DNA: TGTGCCAGCAGTTGGGGACAGGGCCGACTGTTTTTT.

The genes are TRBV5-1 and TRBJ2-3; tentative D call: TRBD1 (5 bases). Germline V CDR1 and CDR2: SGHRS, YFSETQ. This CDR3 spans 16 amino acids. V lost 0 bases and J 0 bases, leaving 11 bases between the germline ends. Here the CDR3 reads CASSLAPAGSTDTQYF. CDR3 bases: TGCGCCAGCAGCTTGGCCCCGGCAGGGAGCACAGATACGCAGTATTTT.

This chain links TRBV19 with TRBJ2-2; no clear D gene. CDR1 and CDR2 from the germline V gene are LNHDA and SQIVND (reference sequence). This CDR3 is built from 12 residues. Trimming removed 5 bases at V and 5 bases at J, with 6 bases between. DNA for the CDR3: TGTGCCAGTAGTCCAGGAACCGGGGAGCTGTTTTTT. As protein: CASSPGTGELFF.

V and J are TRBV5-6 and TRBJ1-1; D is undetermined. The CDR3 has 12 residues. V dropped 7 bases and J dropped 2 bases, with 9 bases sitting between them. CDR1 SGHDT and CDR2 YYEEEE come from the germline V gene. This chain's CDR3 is CASERANTEAFF. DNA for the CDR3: TGTGCCAGCGAAAGAGCCAACACTGAAGCTTTCTTT.

The CDR3 spells CASSPTGNTEAFF. The CDR3 coding sequence is TGTGCCAGCAGTCCCACAGGGAACACTGAAGCTTTCTTT. J is TRBJ1-1 and V is TRBV27, with a weak D call TRBD1 (5 bases). The V end lost 5 bases, the J end lost 1 base, and 8 bases lay between the germline ends. The V gene's germline CDR1 is MNHEY and CDR2 SMNVEV (reference sequence). The CDR3 has 13 residues.

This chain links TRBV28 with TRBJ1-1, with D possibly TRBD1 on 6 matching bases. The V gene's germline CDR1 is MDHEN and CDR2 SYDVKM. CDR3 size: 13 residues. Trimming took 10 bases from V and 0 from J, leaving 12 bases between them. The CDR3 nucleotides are TGTGCCACGTACAGGGATATGAACACTGAAGCTTTCTTT. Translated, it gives CATYRDMNTEAFF.

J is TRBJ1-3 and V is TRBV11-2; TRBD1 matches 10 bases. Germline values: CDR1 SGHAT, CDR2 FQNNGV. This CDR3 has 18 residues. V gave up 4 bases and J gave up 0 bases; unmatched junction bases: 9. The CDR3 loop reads CASSSERDRGLSGNTIYF. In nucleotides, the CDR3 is TGTGCCAGCAGCTCAGAGCGGGACAGGGGCCTCTCTGGAAACACCATATATTTT.

In DNA form, the CDR3 reads TGTGCCAGCAGCCCGGCGGGGACAGGGAACACTGAAGCTTTCTTT. Protein: CASSPAGTGNTEAFF. V is TRBV4-2 and J is TRBJ1-1; 8 nucleotides align to TRBD1. The germline CDR1 and CDR2 sequences are LGHNA and YNFKEQ. This CDR3 spans 15 amino acids. V was clipped by 4 bases and J by 1 base; unmatched bases: 5.

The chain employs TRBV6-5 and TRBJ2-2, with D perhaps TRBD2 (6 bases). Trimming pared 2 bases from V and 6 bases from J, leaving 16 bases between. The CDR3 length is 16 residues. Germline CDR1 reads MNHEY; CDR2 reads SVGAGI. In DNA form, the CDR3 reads TGTGCCAGCAGTTACCCTAGCAGGAGGGGCGCCGGGGAGCTGTTTTTT. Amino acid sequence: CASSYPSRRGAGELFF.

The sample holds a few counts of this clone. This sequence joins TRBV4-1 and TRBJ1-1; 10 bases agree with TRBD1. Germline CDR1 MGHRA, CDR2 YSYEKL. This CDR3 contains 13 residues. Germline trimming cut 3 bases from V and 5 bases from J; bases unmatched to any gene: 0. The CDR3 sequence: CASSQGQGTEAFF. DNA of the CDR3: TGCGCCAGCAGCCAGGGACAGGGGACTGAAGCTTTCTTT.

For the CDR3, the DNA is TGTGCCACCCGTCGCACGAGCTCCTATAATTCACCCCTCCACTTT. This codes for CATRRTSSYNSPLHF. J is TRBJ1-6 and V is TRBV19, with D hard to call. Germline V gene data show CDR1 as LNHDA and CDR2 as SQIVND (reference sequence). The CDR3 has 15 residues. The V and J ends lost 10 bases and 0 bases respectively, with 13 bases between them.

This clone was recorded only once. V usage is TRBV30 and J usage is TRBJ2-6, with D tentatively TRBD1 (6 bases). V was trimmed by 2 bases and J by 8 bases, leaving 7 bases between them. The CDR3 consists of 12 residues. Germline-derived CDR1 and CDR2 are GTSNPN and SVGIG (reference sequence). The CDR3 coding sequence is TGTGCCTGGAGTAGGGGGACCAACGTCCTGACTTTC. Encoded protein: CAWSRGTNVLTF. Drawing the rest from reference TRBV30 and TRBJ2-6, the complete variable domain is SQTIHQWPATLVQPVGSPLSLECTVEGTSNPNLYWYRQAAGRGLQLLFYSVGIGQISSEVPQNLSASRPQDRQFILSSKKLLLSDSGFYLCAWSRGTNVLTFGAGSRLTVL.